The clone carrying this T cell receptor (beta chain) was counted at least ten times. A read error may be the cause here, since a much bigger clone is one base away. The sample is drawn from a study of shared clonotypes between healthy human individuals. The repertoire was sequenced with immunoSEQ multiplex PCR; TCRdb's copy has only in-frame clones and lacks some. The table lists some 1 million clones, approximately 68% of them singletons. There are 20 residues in the CDR3. V lost 1 base to trimming and J lost 5 bases; unmatched junction nucleotides: 14. Looked up from germline, CDR1 is LGHNA and CDR2 is YNFKEQ.

Sequenced material: memory CD4+ T cells sorted from blood. Subset noted: CD45RA-negative fraction. The origin of this receptor is a man between 18 and 29 years old in good health. The chain combines TRBV4-2 with TRBJ2-5; TRBD2 matches 15 bases. The CDR3 bases are TGTGCCAGCAGCCAAGGGGGGGGACTAGCGGGGGGACGGGATACGGAGACCCAGTACTTC. As protein: CASSQGGGLAGGRDTETQYF.